Listed here are 20 T cell receptor beta chains from one sample, sequenced in a study of cytomegalovirus exposure and HLA in healthy donors. Primers for the PCR totalled 60 Vbeta and 13 Jbeta. Assay: immunoSEQ multiplex PCR; the TCRdb copy retains only in-frame clones and omits some. The profile shows approximately 140,000 clones, approximately 80% of them singletons. Sequences were obtained from PBMCs. These receptors were taken from a woman in her thirties or forties in good health and CMV-seropositive.

The chain uses TRBV4-1 and TRBJ2-3, with TRBD1 matching over 12 bases. This CDR3 has 17 residues. With V trimmed by 4 bases and J by 5 bases, 10 bases remained unmatched. Germline CDR1 MGHRA, CDR2 YSYEKL. CDR3 nucleotide sequence: TGCGCCAGCAGCCTCCCACCGGGACAGGGGGCAGGAGATACGCAGTATTTT. Protein: CASSLPPGQGAGDTQYF.

V gene TRBV6-5 combines with J gene TRBJ2-1, with D maybe TRBD2 (6 bases). V lost 2 bases and J lost 2, with 10 bases in between. Per the germline V gene, CDR1 is MNHEY and CDR2 is SVGAGI. CDR3 length: 15 amino acids. In DNA, the CDR3 is TGTGCCAGCAGTTACGGGGGAGGCCCCTACAATGAGCAGTTCTTC. This encodes CASSYGGGPYNEQFF.

The CDR3 here is CASSVDGTYAYEQYF. CDR3 nucleotides: TGTGCCAGCAGCGTAGATGGGACATACGCCTACGAGCAGTACTTC. This chain joins TRBV9 and TRBJ2-7, with TRBD1 as a possible D gene (6 bases). The CDR3 runs to 15 residues. V lost 0 bases and J 2 bases, leaving 12 bases between the germline ends. Looked up from germline, CDR1 is SGDLS and CDR2 is YYNGEE.

The chain links TRBV9 to TRBJ1-2; D gene ambiguous. Deletions cut 0 bases from V and 4 bases from J, with 13 bases between. Germline V gene data show CDR1 as SGDLS and CDR2 as YYNGEE. The CDR3 extends over 15 amino acids. The CDR3 nucleotides are TGTGCCAGCAGCGTAGCTTTAGGTAGCGGCTATGGCTACACCTTC. As protein: CASSVALGSGYGYTF.

V and J are TRBV2 and TRBJ1-1; possible D gene TRBD1, 6 bases. Trimming removed 3 bases at V and 4 bases at J, with 12 bases between. CDR3 length: 14 residues. The germline gives CDR1 SNHLY, CDR2 FYNNEI. The CDR3: CASSDLGAGTEAFF. In DNA, the CDR3 is TGTGCCAGCAGTGATCTGGGGGCCGGCACTGAAGCTTTCTTT.

This clone was recorded only once. The chain links TRBV5-1 to TRBJ2-7; the D is unclear. Trimming shortened V by 1 base and J by 3 bases, and 11 bases separated the two germline ends. CDR1 and CDR2 (germline): SGHRS, YFSETQ. CDR3 length: 14 amino acids. DNA of the CDR3: TGCGCCAGCAGCTTGTCTAGGAACAACTACGAGCAGTACTTC. Its protein product is CASSLSRNNYEQYF.

This chain links TRBV9 with TRBJ2-1; TRBD2 aligns across 11 bases. Germline trimming cut 1 base from V and 5 bases from J; bases unmatched to any gene: 8. The CDR3 runs 17 residues. Germline loops: CDR1 SGDLS, CDR2 YYNGEE. CDR3 sequence: CASSVFLAGGLNNEQFF. The CDR3 coding sequence is TGTGCCAGCAGCGTATTTCTAGCGGGAGGCCTTAACAATGAGCAGTTCTTC.

The chain employs TRBV7-2 and TRBJ2-4; no clear D gene. Per the germline V gene, CDR1 is SGHTA and CDR2 is FQGNSA. The CDR3 contains 14 residues. V shed 5 bases and J shed 7 bases, with 15 bases lying between them. The CDR3 is CASSPLGARNIQYF. The CDR3 nucleotides are TGTGCCAGCAGCCCCCTAGGCGCCCGGAACATTCAGTACTTC.

CDR3 DNA: TGTGCCAGCAGTTTATACGGGGGGGCCCCCACAGATACGCAGTATTTT. Protein product: CASSLYGGAPTDTQYF. The chain links TRBV27 to TRBJ2-3, with 8 bases fitting TRBD2. V dropped 1 base and J dropped 2; count of bases not matched to a gene: 5. CDR1 MNHEY and CDR2 SMNVEV come from the germline V gene (reference sequence). The length of the CDR3 is 16 residues.

This clone came up a few times. The gene calls are TRBV2 and TRBJ1-3; 11 bases agree with TRBD1. J lost 9 bases, V lost 6 bases, and 4 bases had no gene match. The CDR3 extends over 13 amino acids. CDR1 is SNHLY and CDR2 is FYNNEI in the germline V gene. DNA for the CDR3: TGTGCCAGCAGGGACAGGGGGCGCGGCACCATATATTTT. Encoded protein: CASRDRGRGTIYF.

The V gene is TRBV30, the J gene TRBJ2-2; D may be TRBD1 (6 bases). Germline V gene data show CDR1 as GTSNPN and CDR2 as SVGIG (reference sequence). CDR3 size: 16 residues. The germline V and J ends were trimmed by 0 bases and 7 bases, with 18 bases remaining between them. CDR3 sequence: CAWSVPGVGWGGELFF. The CDR3 DNA reads TGTGCCTGGAGTGTACCAGGGGTTGGGTGGGGCGGGGAGCTGTTTTTT. Based on the CDR3 plus reference TRBV30 and TRBJ2-2, the full variable domain is SQTIHQWPATLVQPVGSPLSLECTVEGTSNPNLYWYRQAAGRGLQLLFYSVGIGQISSEVPQNLSASRPQDRQFILSSKKLLLSDSGFYLCAWSVPGVGWGGELFFGEGSRLTVL.

The chain couples TRBV5-5 to TRBJ2-5; possible D gene TRBD2, 6 bases. Per germline, CDR1 SGHKS and CDR2 YYEKEE (reference sequence). Trimming took 4 bases from V and 5 from J, leaving 15 bases between them. CDR3 length: 14 amino acids. In DNA, the CDR3 is TGTGCCAGCAGCCCTGGAGGGCGTACGGAGACCCAGTACTTC. Its protein product is CASSPGGRTETQYF.

The gene calls are TRBV25-1 and TRBJ2-7, with TRBD1 matching over 11 bases. The J segment lost 7 bases and the V segment lost 3 bases, leaving 5 bases of the junction unmatched. The CDR3 runs to 14 residues. Per the germline V gene, CDR1 is MGHDK and CDR2 is SYGVNS. The chain's CDR3 is CASSETGTGGEQYF. DNA for the CDR3: TGTGCCAGCAGTGAGACCGGGACAGGGGGGGAGCAGTACTTC.

This clone has only a few counts. The CDR3 nucleotides read TGTGCCAGCAGCCCAAGAACAGGGTCTGAAGCTTTCTTT. As protein: CASSPRTGSEAFF. The rearrangement uses TRBV11-3 and TRBJ1-1; weak D call: TRBD1 (6 bases). The CDR3 runs to 13 residues. V lost 5 bases and J lost 6, with 13 bases in between. Germline CDR1 reads SGHNT; CDR2 reads YENEEA.

The chain is built from TRBV10-2 and TRBJ2-5; 7 positions match TRBD2. CDR1 is WSHSY and CDR2 is SAAADI in the germline V gene. The CDR3 length is 15 residues. Trimming removed 0 bases from V and 4 bases from J; junction bases left unmatched: 5. The CDR3 spells CASSESFPGGETQYF. In DNA, the CDR3 is TGCGCCAGCAGTGAGTCCTTTCCGGGGGGAGAGACCCAGTACTTC.

CDR3 sequence: CAIRQDQETQYF. The CDR3 nucleotides are TGTGCCATCAGACAGGATCAAGAGACCCAGTACTTC. The V gene is TRBV10-3, the J gene TRBJ2-5; D is perhaps TRBD1 (5 bases). In germline, CDR1 is ENHRY, CDR2 SYGVKD. V lost 6 bases and J lost 2, with 7 bases in between. The CDR3 runs 12 residues.

This clone has a single count. V is TRBV4-2 and J is TRBJ2-3; perhaps TRBD1 as D (5 bases). V lost 2 bases to trimming and J lost 11 bases, with 11 bases between them. CDR3 size: 12 residues. Germline CDR1 reads LGHNA; CDR2 reads YNFKEQ. In nucleotides, the CDR3 is TGTGCCAGCAGCCAACCTCAGGGCCGGCAGTATTTT. This codes for CASSQPQGRQYF.

V is TRBV28 and J is TRBJ2-7; tentative D call: TRBD1 (6 bases). Looked up from germline, CDR1 is MDHEN and CDR2 is SYDVKM. V was cut by 7 bases and J by 2 bases, with 12 bases left in between. The CDR3 consists of 13 residues. In DNA form, the CDR3 reads TGTGCCAGCATGGACAGCGGAGCCTACGAGCAGTACTTC. It specifies CASMDSGAYEQYF.

The gene calls are TRBV2 and TRBJ2-7, with 9 nucleotides matching TRBD2. CDR3 length: 15 residues. CDR1 and CDR2 (germline): SNHLY, FYNNEI. J gave up 0 bases and V 6 bases, and 6 bases lay outside the gene matches. The CDR3: CASSHSGGSSYEQYF. The CDR3 DNA is TGTGCCAGCAGCCACAGCGGGGGGTCCTCCTACGAGCAGTACTTC.

This clone has just a few counts. The chain is built from TRBV11-2 and TRBJ2-3; unclear D gene. The germline gives CDR1 SGHAT, CDR2 FQNNGV. V was trimmed by 5 bases and J by 6 bases, leaving 9 bases between them. This CDR3 region has 12 residues. The CDR3 sequence is CASSTVLDTQYF. CDR3 in DNA: TGTGCCAGCAGCACGGTGTTGGATACGCAGTATTTT.